These 10 T cell receptor beta chains originate from one sample sequenced in a study of shared clonotypes between healthy human individuals. Sequencing used immunoSEQ multiplex PCR; TCRdb keeps in-frame clones, though not all of them. This sample has some 550,000 clones, with about 96% found just once. Sequenced: naive CD4+ T cells sorted from blood. The subset here: CD45RA+ positively selected. The receptor source for this set is a woman aged 30 to 39 in good health.

V usage is TRBV27 and J usage is TRBJ2-7; 7 bases match TRBD2. CDR3 length: 15 residues. The germline gives CDR1 MNHEY, CDR2 SMNVEV (reference sequence). V shed 5 bases, J shed 1 base, and the junction held 8 bases outside the gene matches. The DNA for the CDR3 is TGTGCCAGCAGTCGGCGGGGGACCCTATCCTACGAGCAGTACTTC. The encoded protein is CASSRRGTLSYEQYF.

This chain joins TRBV11-2 and TRBJ2-7; D may be TRBD1 (7 bases). Germline loops: CDR1 SGHAT, CDR2 FQNNGV. Trimming left V 7 bases short and J 3 bases short, with 13 bases between. This CDR3 is built from 13 residues. CDR3 nucleotide sequence: TGTGCCAGCACCAACAGGGGAGGCTACGAGCAGTACTTC. Translating gives CASTNRGGYEQYF. The variable domain in full, completed from reference TRBV11-2 and TRBJ2-7, reads EAGVAQSPRYKIIEKRQSVAFWCNPISGHATLYWYQQILGQGPKLLIQFQNNGVVDDSQLPKDRFSAERLKGVDSTLKIQPAKLEDSAVYLCASTNRGGYEQYFGPGTRLTVT.

This chain's CDR3 is CASSSPGSAYEQYF. The CDR3 DNA reads as TGTGCCAGCAGTTCACCCGGGAGCGCCTACGAGCAGTACTTC. The gene calls are TRBV28 and TRBJ2-7, with D tentatively TRBD2 (6 bases). The CDR3 contains 14 residues. V was clipped by 4 bases and J by 2 bases, with 12 bases between them. Germline CDR1 MDHEN, CDR2 SYDVKM.

This rearrangement joins TRBV28 to TRBJ2-2; TRBD1 aligns across 8 bases. Trimming at V came to 1 base and at J to 3 bases, leaving 4 bases not matched to a gene. Germline CDR1 reads MDHEN; CDR2 reads SYDVKM. The CDR3 extends over 16 amino acids. The DNA of the CDR3 is TGTGCCAGCAGTTTATTTCCAGGGGGCGACACCGGGGAGCTGTTTTTT. Its protein product is CASSLFPGGDTGELFF.

This chain joins TRBV25-1 and TRBJ2-1; 8 bases line up with TRBD2. Germline-derived CDR1 and CDR2 are MGHDK and SYGVNS. The CDR3 covers 14 residues. With 2 bases clipped from V and 8 bases from J, the junction kept 5 bases outside the gene matches. The CDR3 protein is CASSERREGDEQFF. The CDR3 DNA is TGTGCCAGCAGTGAAAGACGGGAGGGAGATGAGCAGTTCTTC.

This chain uses TRBV5-1 with TRBJ2-2; 7 bases map to TRBD2. The CDR3 extends over 16 amino acids. Trimming removed 3 bases from V and 1 base from J; junction bases left unmatched: 6. Germline CDR1 is SGHRS and CDR2 is YFSETQ. This CDR3 reads CASSSVASGNTGELFF. CDR3 DNA: TGCGCCAGCAGCTCTGTTGCTAGCGGGAACACCGGGGAGCTGTTTTTT.

V and J are TRBV5-1 and TRBJ2-1, with D possibly called TRBD1 or TRBD2 (6 bases each). This CDR3 has 13 residues. The V end lost 5 bases, the J end lost 7 bases, and 13 bases lay between the germline ends. CDR1 and CDR2 from the germline V gene are SGHRS and YFSETQ. CDR3 DNA sequence: TGCGCCAGCAGTACCGGGGGCCGAAATGAGCAGTTCTTC. Its translation: CASSTGGRNEQFF.

The CDR3, as DNA: TGTGCCAGCAGTTACCTAGCAGACAACACCGGGGAGCTGTTTTTT. It is translated as CASSYLADNTGELFF. The genes are TRBV6-5 and TRBJ2-2; TRBD2 might be the D (5 bases). V was pared by 2 bases and J by 2 bases, with 9 bases between. Germline V CDR1 and CDR2: MNHEY, SVGAGI. The CDR3 is 15 amino acids.

V is TRBV21-1 and J is TRBJ2-7; TRBD1 is taken as the D call from the table, unchecked against the DNA. TRBV21-1 is termed a pseudogene. CDR3 size: 14 residues. The DNA of the CDR3 is TGTGCCCGACAGGGGGAGAAGCCTTTTTACGAGCAGTACTTC. This gives the protein CARQGEKPFYEQYF.

The rearrangement joins TRBV29-1 to TRBJ2-5; TRBD1 might be the D (5 bases). The CDR3 is made up of 12 amino acids. The ends were cut back, 6 bases at V and 1 base at J, with 9 bases in the middle. The germline gives CDR1 SQVTM, CDR2 ANQGSEA. The CDR3 sequence is CSVRTPQETQYF. As DNA, the CDR3 is TGCAGCGTCAGGACACCCCAAGAGACCCAGTACTTC.